These 7 T cell receptor beta chains were all obtained from the same sample, sequenced in a study of chemoradiotherapy in HPV16-positive cancers. TCRdb keeps only in-frame clones here, not all; method: immunoSEQ multiplex PCR. The sample has 25,000 to 40,000 clones, 86% seen once. The starting material was blood, obtained from a patient who underwent chemoradiotherapy. The receptors shown here come from a human donor with HPV-associated anogenital cancer.

The gene calls are TRBV7-9 and TRBJ1-3; TRBD1 matches 7 bases. J lost 6 bases, V lost 3 bases, and 8 bases had no gene match. CDR3 length: 15 amino acids. From germline, CDR1 is SEHNR and CDR2 FQNEAQ (reference sequence). The CDR3 nucleotides are TGTGCCAGCAGCTTTGGGAGGGGGCAGGAAAACACCATATATTTT. The encoded protein is CASSFGRGQENTIYF.

The chain uses TRBV10-3 and TRBJ2-2; 9 bases line up with TRBD2. The germline V gene has CDR1 ENHRY and CDR2 SYGVKD. The V gene end was trimmed by 6 bases and the J gene end by 1 base; junction bases not matched to a gene: 3. This CDR3 contains 15 residues. The chain's CDR3 is CAISLLAGNTGELFF. The CDR3, as DNA: TGTGCCATCAGCCTACTAGCGGGGAACACCGGGGAGCTGTTTTTT.

CDR3 coding DNA: TGTGCCAGCAGCTCCACAAATGAGCAGTTCTTC. Translation gives CASSSTNEQFF. The V gene is TRBV13, the J gene TRBJ2-1; D not certain. Trimming removed 4 bases from V and 7 bases from J, with 5 bases in between. This CDR3 is built from 11 residues. Germline V CDR1 and CDR2: PRHDT, FYEKMQ (reference sequence).

The rearrangement uses TRBV5-1 and TRBJ1-1; D is uncertain. Germline V gene lookup returns CDR1 SGHRS and CDR2 YFSETQ. V dropped 2 bases and J dropped 1 base, with 12 bases sitting between them. The CDR3 loop spans 15 amino acids. Written as DNA, the CDR3 is TGCGCCAGCAGCTTCGTAACGGGTGGGAACACTGAAGCTTTCTTT. Its protein product is CASSFVTGGNTEAFF.

The V gene is TRBV5-6, the J gene TRBJ2-7; 7 bases fit TRBD1. Germline assignment: CDR1 SGHDT and CDR2 YYEEEE. The ends lost 4 bases at V and 3 bases at J; junction bases unmatched: 10. The CDR3 has 15 residues. CDR3 sequence (DNA): TGTGCCAGCAGCGTACTCGACAGGGTCCGCTACGAGCAGTACTTC. Protein sequence: CASSVLDRVRYEQYF.

The chain joins TRBV5-1 to TRBJ1-4; D uncertain. The germline gives CDR1 SGHRS, CDR2 YFSETQ. The CDR3 consists of 15 residues. Trimming shortened V by 0 bases and J by 2 bases, and 8 bases separated the two germline ends. CDR3: CASSLGADTNEKLFF. The CDR3 DNA follows: TGCGCCAGCAGCTTGGGGGCGGACACTAATGAAAAACTGTTTTTT.

The chain recombines TRBV4-2 with TRBJ2-3; D is unresolved. Trimming took 2 bases from V and 4 from J, leaving 22 bases between them. Germline-derived CDR1 and CDR2 are LGHNA and YNFKEQ. This CDR3 spans 18 amino acids. This CDR3 reads CASSQTTIPGQKADTQYF. In DNA form, the CDR3 reads TGTGCCAGCAGCCAAACTACCATCCCGGGCCAAAAGGCAGATACGCAGTATTTT.